This T cell receptor (beta chain) emerged from a study of response to subunit inactivated influenza vaccine. The germline V and J ends were trimmed by 6 bases and 2 bases, with 11 bases remaining between them. This CDR3 has 14 amino acids. From the RT-PCR reads, TCRdb called clonotypes with MiXCR, one entry per CDR3 protein. Of more than 500,000 distinct CDR3 sequences listed, 11% are singletons. These data are also associated with another study on T cells expressing NK-cell markers. That publication notes: Researchers built TCR beta cDNA using 5'RACE template switching with UMIs.

The receptor's source is a man in his forties or fifties who received an inactivated influenza vaccine. The chain is built from TRBV12-3 or TRBV12-4 and TRBJ2-1; no clear D. The starting material was PBMCs from blood, obtained on the day of vaccination. Here the CDR3 reads CASSGRATYNEQFF. Written as DNA, the CDR3 is TGTGCCAGCAGCGGACGGGCCACCTACAATGAGCAGTTCTTC.